This T cell receptor (beta chain) was retrieved from a study of response to subunit inactivated influenza vaccine. Study-level findings and limits: The authors suggested that few new T cells are recruited per seasonal influenza vaccination.

Germline V gene sequence: CDR1 SGHVS, CDR2 FNYEAQ. J was trimmed by 2 bases and V by 2 bases; bases with no gene match: 0. The CDR3 consists of 15 residues. Via MiXCR, TCRdb re-called the RT-PCR reads, giving one row per CDR3 protein. The sample yields about 160,000 distinct CDR3 sequences, 11% seen once. Comments on this clonotype: Its specificity is unknown.

The source is a man in his forties or fifties who received an inactivated influenza vaccine. This specimen was non-naive T cells sorted from PBMCs, taken 35 to 45 days after vaccination. This chain links TRBV7-6 with TRBJ2-1; 10 bases are a match to TRBD2. CDR3: CASSLTSGAYNEQFF. CDR3 nucleotide sequence: TGTGCCAGCAGCTTAACTAGCGGGGCCTACAATGAGCAGTTCTTC. Complete variable domain (other parts from reference TRBV7-6 and TRBJ2-1): GAGVSQSPRYKVTKRGQDVALRCDPISGHVSLYWYRQALGQGPEFLTYFNYEAQQDKSGLPNDRFSAERPEGSISTLTIQRTEQRDSAMYRCASSLTSGAYNEQFFGPGTRLTVL.